This TCR beta chain was captured in a study of blood T cell repertoires in COVID-19. In the study overall: Nucleic acid was either cDNA or gDNA, and it came from T cells, B-cell-depleted T cells, or PBMCs.

Germline V gene sequence: CDR1 MDHEN, CDR2 SYDVKM. The CDR3 consists of 14 residues. Trimming stripped 2 bases from V and 5 bases from J, with 13 bases between. How the authors handled the data: Nucleated cell counts were estimated from reference gene primer amplification. The method was immunoSEQ multiplex PCR; TCRdb's version includes in-frame clones alone and lacks a portion of them. Clone size and the V and J calls come from that table; the DNA yielded D and trimming. This table holds around 300,000 clones, over 70% found once. The chain joins TRBV28 to TRBJ2-7; D might be TRBD2 (6 bases). This clonotype was sampled from a man under 40 with active or convalescent COVID-19. The specimen sequenced was peripheral blood. For the CDR3, the DNA is TGTGCCAGCAGTTTACGCGGGGCCATCCACGAGCAGTACTTC. Protein product: CASSLRGAIHEQYF.